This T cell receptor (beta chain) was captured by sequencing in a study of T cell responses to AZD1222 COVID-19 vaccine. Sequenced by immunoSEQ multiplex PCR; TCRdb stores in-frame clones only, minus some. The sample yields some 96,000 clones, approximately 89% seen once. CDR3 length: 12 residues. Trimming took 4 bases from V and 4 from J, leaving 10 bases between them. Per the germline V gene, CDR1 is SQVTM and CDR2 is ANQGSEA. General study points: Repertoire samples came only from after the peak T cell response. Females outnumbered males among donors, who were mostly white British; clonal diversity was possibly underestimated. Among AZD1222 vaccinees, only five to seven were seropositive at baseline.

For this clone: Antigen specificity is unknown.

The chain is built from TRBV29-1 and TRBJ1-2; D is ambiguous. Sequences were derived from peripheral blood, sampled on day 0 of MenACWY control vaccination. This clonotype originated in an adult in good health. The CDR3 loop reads CSVVTHIYGYTF. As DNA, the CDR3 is TGCAGCGTTGTGACACATATCTATGGCTACACCTTC.